Presented here are 15 T cell receptor beta chains from one specimen sequenced in a study of blood T cell repertoires in COVID-19. Profiled with immunoSEQ multiplex PCR; TCRdb holds only in-frame clones, not every one. The repertoire holds around 100,000 clones, with about 80% as singletons. The sequencing input was peripheral blood. These receptors were taken from a human donor in a cohort sampled during active COVID-19.

The CDR3 sequence: CASSLATADSPLHF. In DNA form, the CDR3 reads TGTGCCAGCAGCTTGGCGACAGCCGATTCACCCCTCCACTTT. The rearrangement links TRBV5-5 to TRBJ1-6, with D tentatively TRBD1 (5 bases). This CDR3 is 14 amino acids long. Germline V gives CDR1 SGHKS, CDR2 YYEKEE (reference sequence). V was cut by 0 bases and J by 8 bases, with 9 bases left in between.

The gene calls are TRBV27 and TRBJ2-3; tentatively, D is TRBD2 (6 bases). Germline V gene data show CDR1 as MNHEY and CDR2 as SMNVEV (reference sequence). This CDR3 region has 12 residues. V shed 6 bases and J shed 8 bases, with 12 bases lying between them. This CDR3 reads CASSPRGGTQYF. The CDR3, as DNA: TGTGCCAGCAGCCCGAGGGGAGGTACGCAGTATTTT.

The chain joins TRBV28 to TRBJ2-4; maybe TRBD1 (6 bases). V lost 6 bases to trimming and J lost 3 bases, with 9 bases between them. Germline V gene sequence: CDR1 MDHEN, CDR2 SYDVKM. The CDR3 length is 13 residues. The CDR3 spells CASRDSNKNIQYF. CDR3 bases: TGTGCCAGCAGGGACAGTAACAAAAACATTCAGTACTTC.

The rearrangement links TRBV19 to TRBJ1-1; 12 bases are shared with TRBD1. CDR1 and CDR2 (germline): LNHDA, SQIVND (reference sequence). This CDR3 spans 15 amino acids. J was trimmed by 1 base and V by 10 bases; bases with no gene match: 7. The CDR3: CATWDRGLGNTEAFF. The CDR3 DNA reads as TGTGCCACCTGGGACAGGGGGCTGGGGAACACTGAAGCTTTCTTT.

The rearrangement links TRBV4-1 to TRBJ2-1; the D gene is possibly TRBD2 (6 bases). The CDR3 runs to 14 residues. Germline V gene data show CDR1 as MGHRA and CDR2 as YSYEKL. Trimming took 3 bases from V and 0 from J, leaving 6 bases between them. CDR3 nucleotides: TGCGCCAGCAGCCAGGGGGGCTCCTACAATGAGCAGTTCTTC. Translating gives CASSQGGSYNEQFF.

This rearrangement joins TRBV6-5 to TRBJ1-5; 8 positions match TRBD1. The germline V gene encodes CDR1 MNHEY and CDR2 SVGAGI. V was pared by 5 bases and J by 8 bases, with 11 bases of the junction left unmatched. The CDR3 consists of 15 residues. The chain's CDR3 is CASSPSPRGQEPQHF. The CDR3 bases are TGTGCCAGCAGTCCAAGCCCCAGGGGGCAAGAGCCCCAGCATTTT.

V gene TRBV6-5 combines with J gene TRBJ1-2, with a tentative D call TRBD1 (6 bases). Germline assignment: CDR1 MNHEY and CDR2 SVGAGI. This CDR3 spans 13 amino acids. Trimming left V 6 bases short and J 2 bases short, with 10 bases between. The CDR3 region has the DNA TGTGCCAGCAGGCGACAGGAGAACTATGGCTACACCTTC. This gives the protein CASRRQENYGYTF.

This sequence joins TRBV27 and TRBJ2-7; 7 bases are shared with TRBD1. V lost 6 bases, J lost 5 bases, and 13 bases stayed unmatched. The germline V gene has CDR1 MNHEY and CDR2 SMNVEV (reference sequence). The CDR3 extends over 15 amino acids. The CDR3 DNA reads TGTGCCAGCAGCCGCTCCGACAGGGTCATCCACGAGCAGTACTTC. This encodes CASSRSDRVIHEQYF.

The chain has TRBV19 and TRBJ2-7; tentative D call: TRBD2 (7 bases). This CDR3 is 15 amino acids long. V lost 5 bases, J lost 3 bases, and 17 bases lay in between. Germline-derived CDR1 and CDR2 are LNHDA and SQIVND (reference sequence). CDR3 protein: CASSPQGGGDYEQYF. For the CDR3, the DNA is TGTGCCAGTAGTCCCCAAGGGGGAGGGGACTACGAGCAGTACTTC. Combining the CDR3 with reference TRBV19 and TRBJ2-7 gives the whole variable domain DGGITQSPKYLFRKEGQNVTLSCEQNLNHDAMYWYRQDPGQGLRLIYYSQIVNDFQKGDIAEGYSVSREKKESFPLTVTSAQKNPTAFYLCASSPQGGGDYEQYFGPGTRLTVT.

V and J are TRBV7-8 and TRBJ1-2; the D is unclear. Trimming cost V 5 bases and J 3 bases, with 13 bases left between them. Germline V gene lookup returns CDR1 SGHVS and CDR2 FQNEAQ. The CDR3 length is 14 residues. In nucleotides, the CDR3 is TGTGCCAGCAGCCACTATCGGGGAGACTATGGCTACACCTTC. This encodes CASSHYRGDYGYTF.

The chain links TRBV3-1 (or the pseudogene TRBV3-2) to TRBJ1-3; D remains unclear. V lost 1 base to trimming and J lost 4 bases, with 5 bases between them. Looked up from germline, CDR1 is LGHDT and CDR2 is YNNKEL (reference sequence). The CDR3 has 13 amino acids. The CDR3 loop is CASSQVRGNTIYF. The CDR3 DNA sequence: TGTGCCAGCAGCCAAGTCCGGGGAAACACCATATATTTT.

The chain is built from TRBV15 and TRBJ1-5; possible D gene TRBD1, 6 bases. CDR1 is LNHNV, CDR2 YYDKDF, per germline (reference sequence). The V gene lost 7 bases and the J gene lost 5 bases, with 12 bases spanning the gap. The CDR3 runs 13 residues. The CDR3 DNA follows: TGTGCCACCACCCAGGGGCGATATCAGCCCCAGCATTTT. Translating it yields CATTQGRYQPQHF.

The CDR3 sequence is CASSPGLAADEQFF. Written as DNA, the CDR3 is TGTGCCAGCAGCCCGGGACTAGCGGCGGATGAGCAGTTCTTC. The rearrangement uses TRBV7-8 and TRBJ2-1, with 11 bases fitting TRBD2. This CDR3 comprises 14 residues. Germline CDR1 reads SGHVS; CDR2 reads FQNEAQ. The V segment lost 5 bases and the J segment 8 bases; nucleotides outside the gene matches: 5.

This chain links TRBV18 with TRBJ2-2, with a tentative D call TRBD1 (5 bases). The germline V and J ends were trimmed by 5 bases and 7 bases, with 11 bases remaining between them. The CDR3 contains 13 residues. Germline V CDR1 and CDR2: KGHSH, LQKENI. DNA for the CDR3: TGTGCCAGCTCATCGGACATTAACGGGGAGCTGTTTTTT. It codes for CASSSDINGELFF.

This clone was detected a few times. The rearrangement joins TRBV28 to TRBJ2-7; TRBD1 matches at 9 bases. Per germline, CDR1 MDHEN and CDR2 SYDVKM. The CDR3 spans 16 residues. Trimming took 4 bases from V and 2 from J; bases not matched to a gene: 9. The CDR3 protein is CASSSPRTGATYEQYF. The CDR3 DNA sequence: TGTGCCAGCAGTTCCCCCCGGACAGGGGCAACCTACGAGCAGTACTTC.